This entry lists 27 T cell receptor beta chains sequenced from one sample in a study of T cell responses to AZD1222 COVID-19 vaccine. Assay used: immunoSEQ multiplex PCR; TCRdb lists only in-frame clones, some missing. The table lists more than 150,000 clones, 85% to 95% of them singletons. Sample: peripheral blood, taken 28 days after the second AZD1222 dose. The receptors shown here come from an adult who received the AZD1222 COVID-19 vaccine.

This sequence joins TRBV18 and TRBJ1-5, with a weak D call TRBD1 (6 bases). This CDR3 has 15 residues. Germline CDR1 is KGHSH and CDR2 is LQKENI. V was shortened by 6 bases and J by 3 bases, with 15 bases between the two germline ends. CDR3 amino acids: CASSPPGTPNQPQHF. The CDR3 coding sequence is TGTGCCAGCTCCCCTCCCGGGACACCCAATCAGCCCCAGCATTTT.

The chain recombines TRBV9 with TRBJ2-7; 9 bases are a match to TRBD2. The CDR3 has 14 residues. V lost 4 bases, J lost 2 bases, and 4 bases stayed unmatched. Looked up from germline, CDR1 is SGDLS and CDR2 is YYNGEE. CDR3 sequence reads: CASSTSGYAYEQYF. The CDR3, as DNA: TGTGCCAGCAGCACTAGCGGGTACGCCTACGAGCAGTACTTC.

The rearrangement uses TRBV28 and TRBJ2-7; possible D gene TRBD1, 6 bases. Germline CDR1 MDHEN, CDR2 SYDVKM. V shed 5 bases and J shed 6 bases, with 17 bases lying between them. CDR3 size: 14 residues. The CDR3 nucleotides are TGTGCCAGCAGTCCCGCCGTGGGACAACTCGAGCAGTACTTC. Protein product: CASSPAVGQLEQYF.

This chain joins TRBV7-9 and TRBJ1-1; perhaps TRBD1 as D (5 bases). V lost 1 base and J lost 4, with 13 bases in between. Germline CDR1 is SEHNR and CDR2 is FQNEAQ (reference sequence). CDR3 length: 15 amino acids. CDR3 sequence reads: CASSLVQGAITEAFF. CDR3 DNA: TGTGCCAGCAGCTTAGTTCAGGGAGCCATCACTGAAGCTTTCTTT.

CDR3 loop: CASNLLGGETQYF. The CDR3 DNA is TGTGCCAGCAACCTCCTGGGGGGAGAGACCCAGTACTTC. V is TRBV12-3 or TRBV12-4 and J is TRBJ2-5; D possibly corresponds to TRBD2 (6 bases). This CDR3 is built from 13 residues. V lost 7 bases and J lost 4, with 13 bases in between.

The chain couples TRBV30 to TRBJ2-3; no firm D call. Germline CDR1 is GTSNPN and CDR2 is SVGIG (reference sequence). This CDR3 has 14 amino acids. V lost 3 bases to trimming and J lost 0 bases, with 10 bases between them. As DNA, the CDR3 is TGTGCCTGGAGCCCGGGCACCAGCACAGATACGCAGTATTTT. This encodes CAWSPGTSTDTQYF.

The CDR3 protein is CASSTRRASDYGYTF. CDR3 nucleotide sequence: TGTGCCAGTAGTACACGCAGAGCCTCTGACTATGGCTACACCTTC. V usage is TRBV19 and J usage is TRBJ1-2; D is undetermined. Between the trimmed V and J ends, which lost 4 bases and 3 bases, there was a span of 15 bases. Germline values: CDR1 LNHDA, CDR2 SQIVND (reference sequence). The CDR3 length is 15 residues.

The V and J genes are TRBV7-6 and TRBJ1-4, with TRBD1 matching over 10 bases. Looked up from germline, CDR1 is SGHVS and CDR2 is FNYEAQ. V lost 0 bases, J lost 13 bases, and 11 bases stayed unmatched. The CDR3 runs 16 residues. The CDR3 region has the DNA TGTGCCAGCAGCTTAGCGACAGGGGGCCAACATAGGAGACTGTTTTTT. As protein: CASSLATGGQHRRLFF.

The chain uses TRBV6-5 and TRBJ1-1; D possibly corresponds to TRBD1 (5 bases). Germline CDR1 reads MNHEY; CDR2 reads SVGAGI. Trimming left V 5 bases short and J 1 base short, with 14 bases between. This CDR3 region has 15 residues. DNA for the CDR3: TGTGCCAGCAGTAGTCGCGGGGGAGGGAACACTGAAGCTTTCTTT. Protein sequence: CASSSRGGGNTEAFF.

The J gene is TRBJ2-1, the V gene TRBV7-3; 9 nucleotides align to TRBD2. Looked up from germline, CDR1 is SGHTA and CDR2 is FQGTGA. The CDR3 covers 14 residues. Germline trimming cut 5 bases from V and 9 bases from J; bases unmatched to any gene: 8. The CDR3 loop reads CASSLPGLAVEQFF. The CDR3 DNA follows: TGTGCCAGCAGCCTCCCGGGACTAGCCGTTGAGCAGTTCTTC.

This clone was observed a single time. This sequence joins TRBV13 and TRBJ2-7; the D gene is possibly TRBD1 (6 bases). CDR3 length equals 15 residues. V was pared by 3 bases and J by 6 bases, with 18 bases between. Germline CDR1 PRHDT, CDR2 FYEKMQ (reference sequence). CDR3 region: CASSFGTGQKGEQYF. The CDR3 coding sequence is TGTGCCAGCAGCTTCGGGACCGGACAGAAGGGCGAGCAGTACTTC.

The chain employs TRBV27 and TRBJ2-3; no clear D. There are 12 residues in the CDR3. Germline loops: CDR1 MNHEY, CDR2 SMNVEV (reference sequence). The ends were cut back, 6 bases at V and 0 bases at J, with 4 bases in the middle. CDR3 amino acids: CASRASTDTQYF. The CDR3 nucleotides read TGTGCCAGCAGGGCTAGCACAGATACGCAGTATTTT.

The V and J genes are TRBV18 and TRBJ1-2; D gene ambiguous. The CDR3 runs 16 residues. Trimming pared 4 bases from V and 0 bases from J, leaving 15 bases between. In germline, CDR1 is KGHSH, CDR2 LQKENI. CDR3 residues: CASSLNGPQANYGYTF. The CDR3 DNA follows: TGTGCCAGCTCACTAAACGGACCGCAAGCTAACTATGGCTACACCTTC.

The V and J genes are TRBV28 and TRBJ1-2, with D maybe TRBD1 (6 bases). The CDR3 has 13 residues. Germline V gene lookup returns CDR1 MDHEN and CDR2 SYDVKM. V gave up 2 bases and J gave up 8 bases, with 12 bases separating them. Written as DNA, the CDR3 is TGTGCCAGCAGTTTAAGGGCAGGGGAGGGCTACACCTTC. It encodes CASSLRAGEGYTF.

This rearrangement joins TRBV14 to TRBJ2-2; a weak D match, TRBD2 (5 bases). CDR1 is SGHDN, CDR2 FVKESK, per germline. The CDR3 totals 17 residues. V lost 0 bases and J 4 bases, leaving 15 bases between the germline ends. The CDR3 DNA sequence: TGTGCCAGCAGCCAAGAAGGAGGTGCCCGTAGCACCGGGGAGCTGTTTTTT. Translation gives CASSQEGGARSTGELFF.

The chain combines TRBV5-4 with TRBJ1-6; 8 bases agree with TRBD1. Germline values: CDR1 SGHNT, CDR2 YYREEE (reference sequence). The CDR3 contains 16 residues. The V segment lost 0 bases and the J segment 7 bases; nucleotides outside the gene matches: 6. The CDR3 region is CASSLVAGGLNSPLHF. CDR3 nucleotide sequence: TGTGCCAGCAGCTTGGTGGCAGGGGGCCTGAATTCACCCCTCCACTTT.

This clone was observed once. This sequence joins TRBV5-4 and TRBJ1-6; 8 bases align to TRBD1. The CDR3 loop spans 15 amino acids. V was clipped by 1 base and J by 9 bases; unmatched bases: 6. Per the germline V gene, CDR1 is SGHNT and CDR2 is YYREEE (reference sequence). The CDR3 sequence: CASSLQGTGPSPLHF. The CDR3 DNA reads TGTGCCAGCAGCTTGCAAGGGACAGGACCTTCACCCCTCCACTTT.

The rearrangement uses TRBV6-5 and TRBJ2-4; D ambiguous. CDR1 and CDR2 (germline): MNHEY, SVGAGI. Between the trimmed V and J ends, which lost 0 bases and 0 bases, there was a span of 6 bases. This CDR3 is built from 15 residues. The CDR3 sequence: CASSYSGQAKNIQYF. CDR3 coding DNA: TGTGCCAGCAGTTACTCGGGCCAAGCCAAAAACATTCAGTACTTC.

The chain is built from TRBV7-2 and TRBJ1-6, with D maybe TRBD1 (6 bases). Trimming removed 2 bases at V and 7 bases at J, with 12 bases between. Germline CDR1 reads SGHTA; CDR2 reads FQGNSA. The CDR3 has 15 amino acids. The CDR3 region is CASSLYAGVNSPLHF. The CDR3 region has the DNA TGTGCCAGCAGCTTATACGCAGGGGTGAATTCACCCCTCCACTTT.

This rearrangement joins TRBV2 to TRBJ2-5; 12 bases align to TRBD2. The J segment lost 2 bases and the V segment lost 8 bases, leaving 6 bases of the junction unmatched. Germline V gives CDR1 SNHLY, CDR2 FYNNEI. This CDR3 comprises 15 residues. CDR3: CASQGLAGPQETQYF. CDR3 in DNA: TGTGCCAGCCAAGGACTAGCGGGGCCTCAAGAGACCCAGTACTTC. The complete variable domain, with remaining parts taken from reference TRBV2 and TRBJ2-5, reads EPEVTQTPSHQVTQMGQEVILRCVPISNHLYFYWYRQILGQKVEFLVSFYNNEISEKSEIFDDQFSVERPDGSNFTLKIRSTKLEDSAMYFCASQGLAGPQETQYFGPGTRLLVL.

The chain employs TRBV27 and TRBJ1-2, with D uncertain. Trimming pared 2 bases from V and 2 bases from J, leaving 6 bases between. Germline assignment: CDR1 MNHEY and CDR2 SMNVEV (reference sequence). The CDR3 runs to 13 residues. The CDR3 region has the DNA TGTGCCAGCAGTTTAGGCCAGAACTATGGCTACACCTTC. This sequence encodes CASSLGQNYGYTF.

This chain joins TRBV3-1 (or the pseudogene TRBV3-2) and TRBJ1-2, with 7 bases identical to TRBD1. The germline V gene encodes CDR1 LGHDT and CDR2 YNNKEL (reference sequence). The trim removed 6 bases at V and 3 bases at J, leaving 10 bases unmatched. The CDR3 loop spans 15 amino acids. The CDR3 nucleotides are TGTGCCAGCAGTCGTCAAACAGGGGCCCACTATGGCTACACCTTC. Its translation is CASSRQTGAHYGYTF.

This clone was recorded only once. The chain employs TRBV7-2 and TRBJ1-1; D is ambiguous. The CDR3 is made up of 14 amino acids. Germline-derived CDR1 and CDR2 are SGHTA and FQGNSA. Trimming stripped 4 bases from V and 11 bases from J, with 20 bases between. CDR3 sequence reads: CASSSPPQAKSAFF. As DNA, the CDR3 is TGTGCCAGCAGCTCTCCTCCGCAGGCGAAGTCGGCTTTCTTT.

The rearrangement uses TRBV7-8 and TRBJ2-7, with TRBD2 matching over 10 bases. V lost 1 base and J lost 4; bases outside the gene matches: 4. The CDR3 contains 15 residues. The germline V gene encodes CDR1 SGHVS and CDR2 FQNEAQ. The CDR3 bases are TGTGCCAGCAGCTTAGGCTCTAGCGGGGGATACGAGCAGTACTTC. Residues: CASSLGSSGGYEQYF.

The chain combines TRBV12-5 with TRBJ1-1; a weak D match, TRBD1 (5 bases). From germline, CDR1 is LGHNT and CDR2 FRNRAP. Trimming removed 0 bases at V and 5 bases at J, with 13 bases between. The CDR3 extends over 15 amino acids. The CDR3 reads CASGLVGGVGTEAFF. The CDR3 nucleotides read TGTGCTAGTGGTTTGGTAGGAGGGGTGGGGACTGAAGCTTTCTTT. Combining the CDR3 with reference TRBV12-5 and TRBJ1-1 gives the whole variable domain DARVTQTPRHKVTEMGQEVTMRCQPILGHNTVFWYRQTMMQGLELLAYFRNRAPLDDSGMPKDRFSAEMPDATLATLKIQPSEPRDSAVYFCASGLVGGVGTEAFFGQGTRLTVV.

V and J are TRBV5-1 and TRBJ2-7; D is ambiguous. The CDR3 runs 12 residues. The V end was cut by 2 bases, the J end by 0 bases, with 3 bases between. Germline V gene lookup returns CDR1 SGHRS and CDR2 YFSETQ. For the CDR3, the DNA is TGCGCCAGCAGCTTCTCCTCCTACGAGCAGTACTTC. This translates into CASSFSSYEQYF.

This chain joins TRBV6-4 and TRBJ2-1; 7 bases line up with TRBD2. Germline V gene data show CDR1 as MRHNA and CDR2 as SNTAGT. V shed 3 bases and J 9 bases; nucleotides not matched to a gene: 17. The CDR3 is made up of 17 amino acids. CDR3 loop: CASSEGRPGGARGEQFF. In nucleotides, the CDR3 is TGTGCCAGCAGTGAAGGTCGACCGGGAGGAGCCCGGGGTGAGCAGTTCTTC.